The entry that follows covers one TCR beta chain sequence. Its antigen is currently unknown. The sample comes from a study of T cell responses to AZD1222 COVID-19 vaccine. Study-wide points: Vaccine-associated CD4 TCRs ranged over spike, dominating at 160-218 and 743-854. Most donors were white British, females outnumbered males, and clonal diversity was possibly underestimated. Recipients of two AZD1222 doses showed rising Spike-specific TCR breadth and depth.

Trimming took 5 bases from V and 0 from J, leaving 11 bases between them. The germline CDR1 and CDR2 sequences are SGHVS and FQNEAQ. The CDR3 extends over 15 amino acids. Method: immunoSEQ multiplex PCR; TCRdb's copy keeps in-frame clones and lacks some. The data contain 100,000 to 150,000 clones, 86% of them singletons. This clonotype was sampled from an adult who received the AZD1222 COVID-19 vaccine. The rearrangement uses TRBV7-8 and TRBJ1-3; tentative D call: TRBD1 (5 bases). Sample: peripheral blood, taken 28 days after the second AZD1222 dose. Written as DNA, the CDR3 is TGTGCCAGCAGCCGTGACAGCGACTCTGGAAACACCATATATTTT. This translates into CASSRDSDSGNTIYF.